This T cell receptor (beta chain) was retrieved from a study of beta chain features in type 1 diabetes. Study context: The study examined about 100,000,000 sorted cells across all samples.

Sort purity for all populations was recorded as exceeding 98%. CDR3 length: 15 amino acids. The germline CDR1 and CDR2 sequences are MDHEN and SYDVKM. With 0 bases clipped from V and 11 bases from J, the junction kept 8 bases outside the gene matches. This clone occurred a few times. Expressed TCRB transcripts were sequenced because the entire RNA isolate underwent reverse transcription. TCRdb's copy holds only in-frame clones and misses some; the assay was immunoSEQ multiplex PCR. This table holds hundreds of thousands of clones, about a sixth found once. This receptor was obtained from a man between 18 and 29 years old in good health. The sample consisted of naive CD4+ T cells from blood. The chain couples TRBV28 to TRBJ1-1, with 11 nucleotides matching TRBD1. As DNA, the CDR3 is TGTGCCAGCAGTTTATGGGGACAGGGGGGTTTTAGGGCTTTCTTT. Amino acid sequence: CASSLWGQGGFRAFF.